The source of this T cell receptor beta chain is a study of regulatory T cells in long-lasting Graves disease. Arm-PCR of CDR3 regions with iRepertoire HTBI primers generated TCR beta libraries. TCRdb ran MiXCR on the multiplex PCR reads and lists one entry per CDR3 protein. Here the sample spans under 350,000 distinct CDR3 sequences, 22% being singletons. CDR3 length equals 15 residues. The germline CDR1 and CDR2 sequences are KGHSH and LQKENI. Trimming cost V 5 bases and J 5 bases, with 16 bases left between them. Indicated time point: persistent/refractory GD, antithyroid drugs over 5 years with positive TRAb. Construction of the TCR library relied on RNA isolated from PBMCs.

The V and J genes are TRBV18 and TRBJ2-1, with a tentative D call TRBD1 (5 bases). The TCR comes from a female donor with Graves disease. This material consisted of peripheral blood mononuclear cells (PBMCs), taken when the disease was refractory, from a patient treated with antithyroid drugs. This CDR3 is CASSDPQGSNNEQFF. Written as DNA, the CDR3 is TGTGCCAGCTCAGACCCCCAGGGTAGTAACAATGAGCAGTTCTTC.